This T cell receptor (beta chain) is from a study of cytomegalovirus exposure and HLA in healthy donors. The protocol was immunoSEQ multiplex PCR, while the TCRdb copy is restricted to in-frame clones and leaves out a portion. Here the sample spans about 220,000 clones, under 95% being singletons. CDR1 is LGHNT and CDR2 is FRNRAP in the germline V gene. The germline V and J ends were trimmed by 3 bases and 5 bases, with 10 bases remaining between them. The CDR3 has 14 residues. This clonotype was obtained from a woman between 18 and 29 years old in good health and CMV-seronegative. Sequencing was done on a sample of PBMCs. The chain combines TRBV12-5 with TRBJ1-4, with D tentatively TRBD1 (5 bases). The CDR3 region has the DNA TGTGCTAGTGGTTTATCCAGGGCGAATGAAAAACTGTTTTTT. Its protein product is CASGLSRANEKLFF.